One and the same sample provided the 29 T cell receptor beta chains below, sequenced in a study of blood T cell repertoires in COVID-19. Clones were read by immunoSEQ multiplex PCR, and TCRdb kept only the in-frame ones, dropping some. Counted here are fewer than 250,000 clones, around 88% occurring once; the ten biggest clones make up under 3.5%. Material for sequencing was peripheral blood. These receptors originate from a man aged 45-65 years with active or convalescent COVID-19.

This sequence joins TRBV10-3 and TRBJ2-2; possible D gene TRBD2, 6 bases. Germline CDR1 and CDR2: ENHRY and SYGVKD. The V end lost 0 bases, the J end lost 4 bases, and 9 bases lay between the germline ends. The CDR3 covers 15 residues. Here the CDR3 reads CAISESKGGTGELFF. The CDR3 DNA is TGTGCCATCAGTGAGTCTAAGGGAGGCACCGGGGAGCTGTTTTTT.

This clone has a single count. The chain combines TRBV9 with TRBJ2-7; possibly TRBD2 for D (7 bases). In germline, CDR1 is SGDLS, CDR2 YYNGEE. V was clipped by 3 bases and J by 5 bases, with 15 bases between them. CDR3 length: 14 amino acids. CDR3 region: CASSEGGGWDEQYF. CDR3 nucleotide sequence: TGTGCCAGCAGCGAGGGAGGGGGTTGGGACGAGCAGTACTTC.

A single count supports this clone. The chain uses TRBV11-2 and TRBJ2-5; D remains ambiguous. CDR1 and CDR2 from the germline V gene are SGHAT and FQNNGV. The V end was cut by 1 base, the J end by 4 bases, with 7 bases between. The CDR3 totals 13 residues. CDR3 sequence: CASSLAGPETQYF. In nucleotides, the CDR3 is TGTGCCAGCAGCTTAGCTGGCCCAGAGACCCAGTACTTC.

V is TRBV7-9 and J is TRBJ1-5; unclear D gene. The CDR3 has 15 amino acids. Looked up from germline, CDR1 is SEHNR and CDR2 is FQNEAQ (reference sequence). V shed 0 bases and J shed 3 bases, with 9 bases lying between them. In nucleotides, the CDR3 is TGTGCCAGCAGCTTAGCCGGAGGGCTCAATCAGCCCCAGCATTTT. It translates to CASSLAGGLNQPQHF.

The chain couples TRBV27 to TRBJ2-3; 11 nucleotides align to TRBD2. Germline V lookup: CDR1 MNHEY, CDR2 SMNVEV (reference sequence). V dropped 6 bases and J dropped 1; count of bases not matched to a gene: 12. The CDR3 is made up of 18 amino acids. CDR3 bases: TGTGCCAGCAGCCTACTAGCGGGAGAATTAATAGGCACAGATACGCAGTATTTT. It codes for CASSLLAGELIGTDTQYF.

This rearrangement joins TRBV27 to TRBJ2-1, with 10 bases that match TRBD1. The CDR3 sequence is 15 residues long. Germline CDR1 MNHEY, CDR2 SMNVEV (reference sequence). V shed 5 bases and J 8 bases; nucleotides not matched to a gene: 9. The DNA for the CDR3 is TGTGCCAGCAGTCCGCCGACAGGGGGCGAGGATGAGCAGTTCTTC. Amino acid sequence: CASSPPTGGEDEQFF.

The genes are TRBV12-5 and TRBJ1-1; no reliable D call. CDR1 is LGHNT, CDR2 FRNRAP, per germline. The CDR3 spans 14 residues. V was cut by 6 bases and J by 0 bases, with 11 bases left in between. In DNA, the CDR3 is TGTGCTAGTGGCTTCGGTACCTTGAACACTGAAGCTTTCTTT. Translating gives CASGFGTLNTEAFF.

DNA of the CDR3: TGTGCCAGCAGCTTAGCTGCAGTTAACTATGGCTACACCTTC. It encodes CASSLAAVNYGYTF. The chain links TRBV7-2 to TRBJ1-2; unclear D gene. CDR3 size: 14 residues. V dropped 0 bases and J dropped 1 base, with 6 bases sitting between them. CDR1 and CDR2 from the germline V gene are SGHTA and FQGNSA.

The CDR3 region has the DNA TGTGCCAGCGGGGACAGCGATAGCAATCAGCCCCAGCATTTT. This codes for CASGDSDSNQPQHF. V gene TRBV3-1 (or the pseudogene TRBV3-2) combines with J gene TRBJ1-5, with 7 bases fitting TRBD1. After removal of 8 bases from V and 0 bases from J, the junction contained 4 bases not matched to a gene. This CDR3 contains 14 residues. The germline V gene encodes CDR1 LGHDT and CDR2 YNNKEL (reference sequence).

This chain uses TRBV29-1 with TRBJ2-3, with 7 bases that match TRBD2. Germline loops: CDR1 SQVTM, CDR2 ANQGSEA. After removal of 6 bases from V and 2 bases from J, the junction contained 5 bases not matched to a gene. The CDR3 is 13 amino acids. CDR3 protein: CSVRGTFTDTQYF. CDR3 bases: TGCAGCGTGCGGGGGACGTTCACAGATACGCAGTATTTT.

The genes are TRBV6-5 and TRBJ2-7; 11 bases fit TRBD2. J was trimmed by 6 bases and V by 0 bases; bases with no gene match: 1. This CDR3 spans 14 amino acids. Germline V gives CDR1 MNHEY, CDR2 SVGAGI. Here the CDR3 DNA reads TGTGCCAGCAGTTACTCGGGACTAGCGGCCGAGCAGTACTTC. Encoded protein: CASSYSGLAAEQYF.

This clone showed up just a few times. DNA for the CDR3: TGTGCCAGCTCCGTGTTCGGACTAGCGGCGCACAATGAGCAGTTCTTC. Translating gives CASSVFGLAAHNEQFF. This chain links TRBV9 with TRBJ2-1, with TRBD2 matching over 10 bases. Trimming at V came to 7 bases and at J to 5 bases, leaving 12 bases not matched to a gene. The CDR3 sequence is 16 residues long. Germline CDR1 is SGDLS and CDR2 is YYNGEE.

The chain is built from TRBV10-3 and TRBJ1-2; 7 nucleotides agree with TRBD1. Germline V lookup: CDR1 ENHRY, CDR2 SYGVKD. The CDR3 consists of 14 residues. J was trimmed by 2 bases and V by 4 bases; bases with no gene match: 4. The CDR3 protein is CAISVWGQNYGYTF. The CDR3 bases are TGTGCCATCAGTGTGTGGGGACAGAACTATGGCTACACCTTC.

V is TRBV7-9 and J is TRBJ2-3; TRBD2 agrees at 9 bases. The CDR3 has 17 amino acids. Germline CDR1 reads SEHNR; CDR2 reads FQNEAQ (reference sequence). V gave up 4 bases and J gave up 6 bases; unmatched junction bases: 14. The CDR3 nucleotides are TGTGCCAGCAGCTCCCTCGGGCGGGGGGGCTTAATTGATACGCAGTATTTT. Protein: CASSSLGRGGLIDTQYF.

The chain employs TRBV7-2 and TRBJ1-2, with 8 bases matching TRBD1. The J segment lost 3 bases and the V segment lost 5 bases, leaving 5 bases of the junction unmatched. CDR1 SGHTA and CDR2 FQGNSA come from the germline V gene. The CDR3 is 14 residues long. CDR3 residues: CASSIRGPDYGYTF. CDR3 bases: TGTGCCAGCAGCATCAGGGGGCCGGACTATGGCTACACCTTC.

About this clone itself: This CDR3 is also generated by other DNA sequences in the sample. The genes are TRBV5-1 and TRBJ1-1; weak D call: TRBD1 (5 bases). V gave up 0 bases and J gave up 2 bases, with 8 bases separating them. Germline lookup yields CDR1 SGHRS and CDR2 YFSETQ. The CDR3 is 14 amino acids. The CDR3 nucleotides are TGCGCCAGCAGCTTGGTGGGGACTAACACTGAAGCTTTCTTT. This codes for CASSLVGTNTEAFF.

As for this clone: Within the sample, other DNA sequences also encode this same CDR3. This sequence joins TRBV19 and TRBJ1-1, with a tentative D call TRBD1 (5 bases). Trimming stripped 4 bases from V and 3 bases from J, with 12 bases between. This CDR3 contains 14 residues. CDR1 and CDR2 from the germline V gene are LNHDA and SQIVND (reference sequence). This CDR3 is CASSRRGGDTEAFF. CDR3 bases: TGTGCCAGTAGTAGAAGGGGAGGGGACACTGAAGCTTTCTTT.

The table lists this clone with a few counts. This chain uses TRBV30 with TRBJ1-1; D is uncertain. V lost 8 bases and J lost 7, with 17 bases in between. The CDR3 is 12 residues long. In germline, CDR1 is GTSNPN, CDR2 SVGIG (reference sequence). CDR3 residues: CAQSPGKGEAFF. The DNA for the CDR3 is TGTGCCCAAAGTCCGGGGAAAGGTGAAGCTTTCTTT.

This rearrangement joins TRBV19 to TRBJ1-1, with D uncertain. V was cut by 5 bases and J by 4 bases, with 14 bases left in between. The CDR3 is 14 residues long. Germline assignment: CDR1 LNHDA and CDR2 SQIVND (reference sequence). CDR3 region: CASSQFKRSTEAFF. Written as DNA, the CDR3 is TGTGCCAGTAGTCAATTTAAGAGGAGCACTGAAGCTTTCTTT.

V gene TRBV6-5 combines with J gene TRBJ1-2; D remains ambiguous. V lost 1 base, J lost 4 bases, and 13 bases lay in between. This CDR3 is built from 15 residues. The germline V gene has CDR1 MNHEY and CDR2 SVGAGI. The CDR3 coding sequence is TGTGCCAGCAGTTACTACCTGGGCCGACCCTATGGCTACACCTTC. Residues: CASSYYLGRPYGYTF.

This chain connects TRBV3-1 (or the pseudogene TRBV3-2) to TRBJ2-2, with TRBD2 matching over 8 bases. The V gene end was trimmed by 1 base and the J gene end by 4 bases; junction bases not matched to a gene: 5. This CDR3 has 16 residues. From germline, CDR1 is LGHDT and CDR2 YNNKEL (reference sequence). The CDR3, as DNA: TGTGCCAGCAGCCAAGCCAGCGGGAGTCGCACCGGGGAGCTGTTTTTT. It encodes CASSQASGSRTGELFF.

V gene TRBV19 combines with J gene TRBJ2-5; the match to TRBD2 covers 15 bases. Germline V gene data show CDR1 as LNHDA and CDR2 as SQIVND (reference sequence). The CDR3 totals 17 residues. Trimming took 3 bases from V and 0 from J; bases not matched to a gene: 2. CDR3 bases: TGTGCCAGTAGTATGGGACTAGCGGGAGGTTACCAAGAGACCCAGTACTTC. The encoded protein is CASSMGLAGGYQETQYF.

This clone has just a few counts. The V gene is TRBV28, the J gene TRBJ1-2; D is unclear. Trimming took off 8 bases at V and 2 bases at J, with 18 bases between the two ends. Germline loops: CDR1 MDHEN, CDR2 SYDVKM. The CDR3 covers 15 residues. CDR3 bases: TGTGCCAGCTCCTCTCTGGGGAGAAAGAACTATGGCTACACCTTC. It specifies CASSSLGRKNYGYTF.

J is TRBJ1-4 and V is TRBV5-1, with D unclear. This CDR3 spans 15 amino acids. V was cut by 4 bases and J by 10 bases, with 20 bases left in between. Germline CDR1 and CDR2: SGHRS and YFSETQ. The CDR3 loop is CASSEVVASDGKLFF. The CDR3 DNA sequence: TGCGCCAGCAGCGAGGTAGTGGCCTCTGATGGAAAACTGTTTTTT.

About this clone: The junction and the germline gene differ at one end; a read error may be behind it. V and J are TRBV2 and TRBJ1-5, with D perhaps TRBD1 (5 bases). The CDR3 runs 15 residues. CDR1 is SNHLY, CDR2 FYNNEI, per germline. The CDR3 protein is CPNKCGACGNQPQHF. The CDR3 coding sequence is TGCCCTAACAAATGCGGGGCATGCGGCAATCAGCCCCAGCATTTT.

This chain links TRBV4-2 with TRBJ2-3; 9 bases align to TRBD2. Losses at the gene ends were 2 bases for V and 3 bases for J; bases not matched to a gene: 15. The CDR3 sequence is 19 residues long. CDR1 and CDR2 (germline): LGHNA, YNFKEQ. The CDR3 DNA is TGTGCCAGCAGCCAAAAGTGGGCCCCGGCGGGGGGGCTTACAGATACGCAGTATTTT. It encodes CASSQKWAPAGGLTDTQYF.

This sequence joins TRBV6-2 or TRBV6-3 and TRBJ1-1, with D uncertain. The V gene's germline CDR1 is MNHEY and CDR2 SVGEGT. The CDR3 is 11 residues long. Deletions cut 6 bases from V and 10 bases from J, with 12 bases between. CDR3 residues: CASSLGRGAFF. DNA of the CDR3: TGTGCCAGCAGCCTGGGTCGGGGAGCTTTCTTT.

The rearrangement joins TRBV15 to TRBJ1-2; the D gene is possibly TRBD1 (5 bases). The CDR3 has 14 residues. V gave up 5 bases and J gave up 4 bases, with 14 bases separating them. The germline V gene has CDR1 LNHNV and CDR2 YYDKDF (reference sequence). The CDR3 spells CATSPPGLGYGYTF. CDR3 nucleotides: TGTGCCACCAGCCCACCGGGACTGGGCTATGGCTACACCTTC.

V gene TRBV5-1 combines with J gene TRBJ2-1; no reliable D call. Trimming left V 0 bases short and J 3 bases short, with 10 bases between. CDR1 is SGHRS and CDR2 is YFSETQ in the germline V gene. The CDR3 covers 15 residues. The CDR3 loop reads CASSLAPDFYNEQFF. DNA for the CDR3: TGCGCCAGCAGCTTGGCTCCTGACTTCTACAATGAGCAGTTCTTC.